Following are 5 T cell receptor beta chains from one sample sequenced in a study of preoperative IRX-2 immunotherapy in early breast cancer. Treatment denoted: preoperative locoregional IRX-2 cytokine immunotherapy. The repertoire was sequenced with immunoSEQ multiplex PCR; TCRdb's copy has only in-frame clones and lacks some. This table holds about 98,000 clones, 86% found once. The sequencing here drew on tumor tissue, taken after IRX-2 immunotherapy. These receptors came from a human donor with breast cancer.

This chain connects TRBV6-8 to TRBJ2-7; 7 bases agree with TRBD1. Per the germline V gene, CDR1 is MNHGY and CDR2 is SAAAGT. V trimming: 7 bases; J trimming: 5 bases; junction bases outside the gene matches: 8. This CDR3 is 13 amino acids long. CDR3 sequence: CASNRQGFDEQYF. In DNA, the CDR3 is TGTGCCAGCAACCGACAGGGATTTGACGAGCAGTACTTC.

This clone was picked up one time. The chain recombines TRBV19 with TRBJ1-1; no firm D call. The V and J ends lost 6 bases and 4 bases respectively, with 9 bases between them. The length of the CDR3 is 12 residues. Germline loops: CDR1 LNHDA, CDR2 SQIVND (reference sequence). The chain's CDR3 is CASRPSTTEAFF. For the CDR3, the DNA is TGTGCCAGTAGGCCCTCTACCACTGAAGCTTTCTTT.

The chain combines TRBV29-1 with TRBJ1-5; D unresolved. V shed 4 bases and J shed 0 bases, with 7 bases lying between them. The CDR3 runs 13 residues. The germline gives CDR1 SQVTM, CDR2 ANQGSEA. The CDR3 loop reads CSVGVDSNQPQHF. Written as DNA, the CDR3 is TGCAGCGTTGGGGTAGATAGCAATCAGCCCCAGCATTTT.

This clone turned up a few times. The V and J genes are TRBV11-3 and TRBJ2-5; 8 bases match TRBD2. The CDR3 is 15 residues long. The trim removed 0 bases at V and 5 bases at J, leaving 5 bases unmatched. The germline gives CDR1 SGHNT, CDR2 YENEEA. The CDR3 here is CASSLDTKRGETQYF. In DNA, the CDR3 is TGTGCCAGCAGCTTAGACACCAAGCGGGGGGAGACCCAGTACTTC.

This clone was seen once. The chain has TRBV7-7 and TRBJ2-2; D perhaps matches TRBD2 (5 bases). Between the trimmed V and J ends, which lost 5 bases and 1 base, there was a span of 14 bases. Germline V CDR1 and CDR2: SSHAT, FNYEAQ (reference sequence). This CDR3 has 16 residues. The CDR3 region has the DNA TGTGCCAGCAGCAGAGTAGCAGGACTGAACACCGGGGAGCTGTTTTTT. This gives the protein CASSRVAGLNTGELFF.